Below, 6 T cell receptor beta chains from the same sample are listed, as sequenced in a study of identifying expanded T cells in peripheral blood (dated by TCRdb to between 2019 and 2020). Library method: the immunoSEQ multiplex PCR assay. TCRdb took over this immuneACCESS table, retaining in-frame rearrangements with V and J assigned. Such tables are incomplete; in checked studies, under half of the missing clones stem from an unresolved V gene, and the remainder is unexplained. The sample contains 110,000 or so clones, about nine tenths of them found a single time. Of the sample, just under 8.5% is held by the ten largest clones. The sequencing sample was made of blood. The source of these receptors is a person aged 18 to 75 in good health.

The chain uses TRBV29-1 and TRBJ1-4; D call uncertain. The CDR3 loop spans 14 amino acids. Trimming took off 6 bases at V and 5 bases at J, with 16 bases between the two ends. Germline CDR1 reads SQVTM; CDR2 reads ANQGSEA. The CDR3 nucleotides read TGCAGCGTCCTAGACCCCGGAGGGAATGAAAAACTGTTTTTT. As protein: CSVLDPGGNEKLFF.

CDR3 nucleotides: TGTGCCAGCAGCTCCTACATCTCCAGCCGGGACGAGCAGTACTTC. Its protein product is CASSSYISSRDEQYF. The J gene is TRBJ2-7, the V gene TRBV5-4; D uncertain. The CDR3 runs 15 residues. Germline V gene sequence: CDR1 SGHNT, CDR2 YYREEE (reference sequence). V was cut by 3 bases and J by 5 bases, with 18 bases left in between.

The chain recombines TRBV15 with TRBJ1-2; D gene ambiguous. From germline, CDR1 is LNHNV and CDR2 YYDKDF (reference sequence). The CDR3 length is 15 residues. Between the trimmed V and J ends, which lost 0 bases and 1 base, there was a span of 9 bases. CDR3 coding DNA: TGTGCCACCAGCAGAGATGGAAGGAGTAACTATGGCTACACCTTC. Translated, it gives CATSRDGRSNYGYTF.

This clone was picked up a small number of times. V gene TRBV27 combines with J gene TRBJ1-1; maybe TRBD1 (5 bases). CDR3 length: 12 residues. Germline lookup yields CDR1 MNHEY and CDR2 SMNVEV (reference sequence). Trimming removed 9 bases at V and 4 bases at J, with 12 bases between. This CDR3 is CASNGGGTEAFF. CDR3 coding DNA: TGTGCCAGTAATGGTGGGGGCACTGAAGCTTTCTTT.

V usage is TRBV29-1 and J usage is TRBJ1-1; no clear D gene. Germline V CDR1 and CDR2: SQVTM, ANQGSEA. V was clipped by 4 bases and J by 1 base, with 7 bases between them. CDR3 length: 12 residues. The CDR3 nucleotides read TGCAGCGTTGGGCCTCCGAACACTGAAGCTTTCTTT. Its protein product is CSVGPPNTEAFF.

The J gene is TRBJ1-4, the V gene TRBV6-6; D is unclear. V was trimmed by 8 bases and J by 4 bases, leaving 11 bases between them. The V gene's germline CDR1 is MNHNY and CDR2 SVGAGI (reference sequence). The length of the CDR3 is 13 residues. The CDR3 protein is CASGGAGNEKLFF. The CDR3 DNA sequence: TGTGCCAGCGGTGGAGCTGGTAATGAAAAACTGTTTTTT.